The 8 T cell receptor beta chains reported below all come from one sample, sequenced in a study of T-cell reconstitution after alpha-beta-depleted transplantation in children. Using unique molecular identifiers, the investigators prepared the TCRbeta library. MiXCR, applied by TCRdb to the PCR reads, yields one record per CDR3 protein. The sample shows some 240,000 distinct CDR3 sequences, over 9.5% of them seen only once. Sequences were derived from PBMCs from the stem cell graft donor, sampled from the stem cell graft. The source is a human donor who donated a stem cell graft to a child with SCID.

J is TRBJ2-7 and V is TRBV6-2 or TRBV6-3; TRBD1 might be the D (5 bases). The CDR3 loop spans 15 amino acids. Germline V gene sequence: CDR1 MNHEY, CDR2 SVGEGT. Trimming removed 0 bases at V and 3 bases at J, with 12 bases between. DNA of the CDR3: TGTGCCAGCAGTTACTCTCAGGGCTTTTACTACGAGCAGTACTTC. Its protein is CASSYSQGFYYEQYF.

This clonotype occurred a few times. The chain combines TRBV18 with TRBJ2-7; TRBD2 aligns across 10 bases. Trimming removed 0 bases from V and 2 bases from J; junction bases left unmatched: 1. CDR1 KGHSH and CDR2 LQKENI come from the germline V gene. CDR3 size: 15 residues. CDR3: CASSPPAGGTYEQYF. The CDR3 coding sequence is TGTGCCAGCTCACCACCAGCGGGGGGGACCTACGAGCAGTACTTC.

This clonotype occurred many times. The CDR3 DNA reads as TGCAGTGCTAGAGAGCAGGGCACAGATACGCAGTATTTT. The encoded protein is CSAREQGTDTQYF. The rearrangement joins TRBV20-1 to TRBJ2-3; no firm D call. The CDR3 spans 13 residues. Germline values: CDR1 DFQATT, CDR2 SNEGSKA (reference sequence). V was trimmed by 0 bases and J by 1 base, leaving 5 bases between them.

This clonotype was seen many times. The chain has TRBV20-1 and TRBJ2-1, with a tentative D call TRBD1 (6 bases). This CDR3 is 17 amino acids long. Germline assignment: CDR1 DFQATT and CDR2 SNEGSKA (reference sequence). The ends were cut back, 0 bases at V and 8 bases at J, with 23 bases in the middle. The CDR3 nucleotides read TGCAGTGCTAGAGAGGGGCAGGGGCGCGCATGGGGCCATGAGCAGTTCTTC. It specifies CSAREGQGRAWGHEQFF.

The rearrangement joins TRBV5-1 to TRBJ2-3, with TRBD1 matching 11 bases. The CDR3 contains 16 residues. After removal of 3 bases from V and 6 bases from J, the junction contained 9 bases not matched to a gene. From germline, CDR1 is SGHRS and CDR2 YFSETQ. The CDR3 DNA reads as TGCGCCAGCAGCTGGCTGGACAGGGGGCCGGCGGATACGCAGTATTTT. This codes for CASSWLDRGPADTQYF.

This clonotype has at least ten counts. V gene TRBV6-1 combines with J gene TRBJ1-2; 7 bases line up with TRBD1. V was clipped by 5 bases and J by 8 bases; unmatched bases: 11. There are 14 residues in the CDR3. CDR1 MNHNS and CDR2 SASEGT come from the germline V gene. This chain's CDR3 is CASSLLTGEWGYTF. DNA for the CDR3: TGTGCCAGCAGTCTCCTAACAGGGGAATGGGGCTACACCTTC.

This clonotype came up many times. CDR3 sequence reads: CSARDLTGGHNEQFF. The DNA of the CDR3 is TGCAGTGCTAGAGATTTAACAGGCGGGCACAATGAGCAGTTCTTC. The genes are TRBV20-1 and TRBJ2-1; the D gene could be TRBD1 or TRBD2 (5 bases each). Trimming stripped 0 bases from V and 5 bases from J, with 14 bases between. The CDR3 extends over 15 amino acids. Germline loops: CDR1 DFQATT, CDR2 SNEGSKA (reference sequence).

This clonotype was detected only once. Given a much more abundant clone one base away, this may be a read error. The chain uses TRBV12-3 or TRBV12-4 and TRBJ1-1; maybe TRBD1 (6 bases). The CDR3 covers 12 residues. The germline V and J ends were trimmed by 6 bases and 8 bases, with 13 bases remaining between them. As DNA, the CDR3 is TGTGCCAGCAGAGACGCAGGGGTAGAAGCTTTCTTT. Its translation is CASRDAGVEAFF.